The source of this T cell receptor (beta chain) is a study of beta chain features in type 1 diabetes. Sequenced material consisted of expressed TCRB transcripts (all of the isolated RNA was reverse transcribed). The repertoire was sequenced with immunoSEQ multiplex PCR; TCRdb's copy has only in-frame clones and lacks some. The repertoire holds about 140,000 clones, 6.9% seen once, with approximately 1.5% in the top ten. The CDR3 length is 16 residues. Per germline, CDR1 MDHEN and CDR2 SYDVKM. V was shortened by 3 bases and J by 0 bases, with 13 bases between the two germline ends. This chain connects TRBV28 to TRBJ2-3; D unresolved. The TCR was taken from a woman aged 25 to 45 in good health. The sample comprised central memory CD4+ T cells from blood. The CDR3 sequence is CASSFPLFTSTDTQYF. Here the CDR3 DNA reads TGTGCCAGCAGTTTCCCACTATTCACTAGCACAGATACGCAGTATTTT.